Listed here are 17 T cell receptor beta chains from one sample, sequenced in a study of blood T cell repertoires in COVID-19. Data came from immunoSEQ multiplex PCR; TCRdb stores just in-frame clones and leaves some out. This sample has some 160,000 clones; 80% to 90% occur once, and the top ten carry 4%. The sequencing input was peripheral blood. These TCRs come from a woman in her 70s with acute or convalescent COVID-19.

V gene TRBV7-3 combines with J gene TRBJ2-1; D is ambiguous. The length of the CDR3 is 13 residues. V lost 2 bases and J lost 6, with 8 bases in between. Germline assignment: CDR1 SGHTA and CDR2 FQGTGA. The CDR3 spells CASSLGAANEQFF. In DNA, the CDR3 is TGTGCCAGCAGCTTAGGAGCCGCCAATGAGCAGTTCTTC. Supplemented by reference TRBV7-3 and TRBJ2-1, the full variable domain reads GAGVSQTPSNKVTEKGKYVELRCDPISGHTALYWYRQSLGQGPEFLIYFQGTGAADDSGLPNDRFFAVRPEGSVSTLKIQRTERGDSAVYLCASSLGAANEQFFGPGTRLTVL.

This rearrangement joins TRBV7-2 to TRBJ1-4; no reliable D call. V gave up 3 bases and J gave up 3 bases, with 11 bases separating them. CDR3 length: 15 residues. Germline CDR1 SGHTA, CDR2 FQGNSA. The CDR3 loop reads CASSFVAVANEKLFF. The CDR3, as DNA: TGTGCCAGCAGCTTTGTGGCTGTTGCTAATGAAAAACTGTTTTTT.

The chain combines TRBV6-5 with TRBJ2-3; tentatively, D is TRBD1 (6 bases). Trimming took 6 bases from V and 3 from J, leaving 16 bases between them. CDR3 length: 15 residues. Germline V lookup: CDR1 MNHEY, CDR2 SVGAGI. In nucleotides, the CDR3 is TGTGCCAGCAGCCAAAGAAACAGGGCTACAGATACGCAGTATTTT. This gives the protein CASSQRNRATDTQYF.

The chain uses TRBV5-4 and TRBJ1-2, with D perhaps TRBD1 (5 bases). CDR1 SGHNT and CDR2 YYREEE come from the germline V gene (reference sequence). The germline V and J ends were trimmed by 3 bases and 9 bases, with 9 bases remaining between them. This CDR3 is 11 amino acids long. CDR3: CASSWGESYTF. DNA of the CDR3: TGTGCCAGCAGCTGGGGGGAAAGCTACACCTTC.

The chain links TRBV5-6 to TRBJ1-4, with D perhaps TRBD1 (6 bases). Germline V gene data show CDR1 as SGHDT and CDR2 as YYEEEE. This CDR3 comprises 14 residues. The V gene lost 2 bases and the J gene lost 4 bases, with 9 bases spanning the gap. CDR3 sequence reads: CASSLQGVNEKLFF. CDR3 coding DNA: TGTGCCAGCAGCTTACAGGGAGTTAATGAAAAACTGTTTTTT.

V gene TRBV29-1 combines with J gene TRBJ2-7; 8 nucleotides line up with TRBD1. The germline V gene has CDR1 SQVTM and CDR2 ANQGSEA. The length of the CDR3 is 13 residues. V was clipped by 6 bases and J by 6 bases; unmatched bases: 10. The chain's CDR3 is CSVAAGQGSEQYF. CDR3 bases: TGCAGCGTCGCAGCCGGACAGGGTAGCGAGCAGTACTTC.

The chain is built from TRBV30 and TRBJ2-1, with TRBD2 matching over 11 bases. The V and J ends lost 0 bases and 7 bases, in that order; junction bases with no gene match: 5. Germline CDR1 reads GTSNPN; CDR2 reads SVGIG (reference sequence). This CDR3 has 15 amino acids. CDR3 residues: CAWSVGLADTNEQFF. The CDR3 DNA sequence: TGTGCCTGGAGTGTGGGACTAGCGGACACTAATGAGCAGTTCTTC.

The V and J genes are TRBV6-6 and TRBJ1-1; D ambiguous. This CDR3 comprises 16 residues. Trimming removed 2 bases from V and 4 bases from J, with 17 bases in between. Germline V gives CDR1 MNHNY, CDR2 SVGAGI (reference sequence). In DNA, the CDR3 is TGTGCCAGCAGTTACGACGCGGGAGGGTGGATCACTGAAGCTTTCTTT. Protein sequence: CASSYDAGGWITEAFF.

The V call is TRBV7-9, the J call TRBJ1-3, with 11 bases matching TRBD1. CDR1 and CDR2 from the germline V gene are SEHNR and FQNEAQ (reference sequence). With V trimmed by 6 bases and J by 7 bases, 5 bases remained unmatched. The CDR3 loop spans 14 amino acids. CDR3 sequence (DNA): TGTGCCAGCAGTGGACAGGGGGCGTGGAACACCATATATTTT. This encodes CASSGQGAWNTIYF.

V is TRBV14 and J is TRBJ2-5, with TRBD2 matching 12 bases. This CDR3 region has 17 residues. CDR1 and CDR2 (germline): SGHDN, FVKESK. The V gene end was trimmed by 4 bases and the J gene end by 4 bases; junction bases not matched to a gene: 10. CDR3: CASSRRTGTSGLETQYF. The DNA for the CDR3 is TGTGCCAGCAGCCGGCGAACCGGGACTAGCGGGTTAGAGACCCAGTACTTC.

J is TRBJ2-6 and V is TRBV7-2; D gene unclear. V was clipped by 1 base and J by 0 bases, with 10 bases between them. In germline, CDR1 is SGHTA, CDR2 FQGNSA. The CDR3 contains 17 residues. DNA of the CDR3: TGTGCCAGCAGCTTAGGCCTGCGGAACTCTGGGGCCAACGTCCTGACTTTC. Translation gives CASSLGLRNSGANVLTF.

The rearrangement uses TRBV29-1 and TRBJ2-7; 10 bases line up with TRBD2. Germline V gene data show CDR1 as SQVTM and CDR2 as ANQGSEA. CDR3 size: 15 residues. V lost 4 bases, J lost 4 bases, and 10 bases stayed unmatched. CDR3 bases: TGCAGCGTTGGTGGGTCGTCTAGCGGGAGTTACGAGCAGTACTTC. It codes for CSVGGSSSGSYEQYF.

This rearrangement joins TRBV18 to TRBJ1-1; 9 nucleotides line up with TRBD1. V lost 2 bases to trimming and J lost 3 bases; unmatched junction nucleotides: 7. Germline lookup yields CDR1 KGHSH and CDR2 LQKENI. CDR3 length: 16 amino acids. As DNA, the CDR3 is TGTGCCAGCTCACCAGGACAGGGGAGGGGTGACACTGAAGCTTTCTTT. It codes for CASSPGQGRGDTEAFF.

The V and J genes are TRBV7-2 and TRBJ2-7; possible D gene TRBD1, 6 bases. The germline V gene encodes CDR1 SGHTA and CDR2 FQGNSA. The CDR3 contains 17 residues. Trimming pared 2 bases from V and 2 bases from J, leaving 19 bases between. CDR3 region: CASSLSPLRTATYEQYF. The CDR3 nucleotides read TGTGCCAGCAGCTTATCACCCCTCCGGACAGCTACCTACGAGCAGTACTTC. Full variable domain (remainder filled in from reference TRBV7-2 and TRBJ2-7): GAGVSQSPSNKVTEKGKDVELRCDPISGHTALYWYRQSLGQGLEFLIYFQGNSAPDKSGLPSDRFSAERTGGSVSTLTIQRTQQEDSAVYLCASSLSPLRTATYEQYFGPGTRLTVT.

This chain joins TRBV7-2 and TRBJ2-2; D is undetermined. Trimming pared 1 base from V and 0 bases from J, leaving 6 bases between. CDR1 is SGHTA, CDR2 FQGNSA, per germline. This CDR3 spans 15 amino acids. DNA for the CDR3: TGTGCCAGCAGCTTAGTGGTAGCGAACACCGGGGAGCTGTTTTTT. The encoded protein is CASSLVVANTGELFF.

The gene calls are TRBV19 and TRBJ2-5; 7 bases align to TRBD2. The ends lost 8 bases at V and 0 bases at J; junction bases unmatched: 3. The germline V gene has CDR1 LNHDA and CDR2 SQIVND (reference sequence). The CDR3 runs 13 residues. CDR3: CASGTSDQETQYF. Written as DNA, the CDR3 is TGTGCCAGTGGAACTAGCGACCAAGAGACCCAGTACTTC. Combining the CDR3 with reference TRBV19 and TRBJ2-5 gives the whole variable domain DGGITQSPKYLFRKEGQNVTLSCEQNLNHDAMYWYRQDPGQGLRLIYYSQIVNDFQKGDIAEGYSVSREKKESFPLTVTSAQKNPTAFYLCASGTSDQETQYFGPGTRLLVL.

The table lists this clone with a few counts. The rearrangement joins TRBV6-5 to TRBJ1-5, with 9 bases fitting TRBD1. CDR3 length: 14 amino acids. Germline CDR1 reads MNHEY; CDR2 reads SVGAGI. V lost 7 bases to trimming and J lost 7 bases; unmatched junction nucleotides: 8. The chain's CDR3 is CASNQQGAGQPQHF. In DNA, the CDR3 is TGTGCCAGCAACCAACAGGGGGCGGGACAGCCCCAGCATTTT.